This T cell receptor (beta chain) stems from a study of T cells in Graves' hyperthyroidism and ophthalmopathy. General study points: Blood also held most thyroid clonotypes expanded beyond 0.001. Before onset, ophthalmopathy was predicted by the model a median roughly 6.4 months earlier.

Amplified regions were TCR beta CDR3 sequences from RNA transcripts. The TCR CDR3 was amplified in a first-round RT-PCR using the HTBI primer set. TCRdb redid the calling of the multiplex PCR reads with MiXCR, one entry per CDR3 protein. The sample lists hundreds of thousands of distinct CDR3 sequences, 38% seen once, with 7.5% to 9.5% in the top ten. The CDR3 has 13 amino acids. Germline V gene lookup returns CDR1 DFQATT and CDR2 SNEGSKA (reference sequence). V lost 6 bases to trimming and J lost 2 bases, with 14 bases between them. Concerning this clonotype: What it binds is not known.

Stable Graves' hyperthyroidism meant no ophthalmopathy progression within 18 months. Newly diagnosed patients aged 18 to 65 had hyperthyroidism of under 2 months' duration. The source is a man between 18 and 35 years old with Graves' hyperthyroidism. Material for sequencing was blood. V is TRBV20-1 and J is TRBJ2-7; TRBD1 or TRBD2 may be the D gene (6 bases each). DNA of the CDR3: TGCAGTGCCCTCAGGGGAGGAACCTACGAGCAGTACTTC. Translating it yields CSALRGGTYEQYF.